The 5 T cell receptor beta chains given below trace back to one sample, sequenced in a study of neoadjuvant anti-PD-1 for oral cavity cancer. Time point indicated: after neoadjuvant nivolumab, at surgical resection. This table comes from immunoSEQ multiplex PCR, and its TCRdb copy is limited to in-frame clones, with some not included. The top ten hold around 4.4% of the sample, which has about 42,000 clones, approximately 80% seen once. The source was PBMCs, collected after nivolumab (anti-PD-1) treatment. These receptors were obtained from a person between 35 and 79 years old with oral cavity squamous cell carcinoma.

The chain has TRBV7-9 and TRBJ1-5; TRBD1 is a possible D gene (6 bases). Per germline, CDR1 SEHNR and CDR2 FQNEAQ (reference sequence). The ends were cut back, 5 bases at V and 10 bases at J, with 21 bases in the middle. The CDR3 is 15 amino acids. The CDR3 nucleotides read TGTGCCAGCAGCCCCACAGGGACCGGGGGGAACCCCCAGCATTTT. Amino acids: CASSPTGTGGNPQHF.

In its sample, this clone was seen once. The chain has TRBV19 and TRBJ2-2; the match to TRBD2 covers 12 bases. CDR1 and CDR2 (germline): LNHDA, SQIVND (reference sequence). Losses at the gene ends were 1 base for V and 2 bases for J; bases not matched to a gene: 5. CDR3 length: 18 amino acids. CDR3 residues: CASSIGPSGRANTGELFF. CDR3 nucleotide sequence: TGTGCCAGTAGTATAGGTCCTAGCGGGAGGGCCAACACCGGGGAGCTGTTTTTT.

In this sample, this clone turned up a few times. The chain carries TRBV15 and TRBJ1-1, with D possibly TRBD1 on 6 matching bases. Trimming pared 5 bases from V and 3 bases from J, leaving 10 bases between. The CDR3 covers 13 residues. The germline V gene has CDR1 LNHNV and CDR2 YYDKDF (reference sequence). Written as DNA, the CDR3 is TGTGCCACCAGCTCCCGGACAGACACTGAAGCTTTCTTT. Translating it yields CATSSRTDTEAFF.

This sequence joins TRBV6-5 and TRBJ2-6; no clear D gene. The germline V gene has CDR1 MNHEY and CDR2 SVGAGI. The ends were cut back, 6 bases at V and 4 bases at J, with 13 bases in the middle. The CDR3 sequence is 15 residues long. CDR3 in DNA: TGTGCCAGCAGGACACATGGATCAGGGGCCAACGTCCTGACTTTC. This gives the protein CASRTHGSGANVLTF.

The V call is TRBV6-1, the J call TRBJ2-1; a possible D gene is TRBD1 (5 bases). Germline values: CDR1 MNHNS, CDR2 SASEGT. Between the trimmed V and J ends, which lost 4 bases and 4 bases, there was a span of 17 bases. The CDR3 is made up of 16 amino acids. CDR3 nucleotide sequence: TGTGCCAGCAGTGTTTATAAGGGGCCAGGTTACAATGAGCAGTTCTTC. It translates to CASSVYKGPGYNEQFF.